This TCR beta chain emerged from a study of blood T cells in healthy people across ages. V lost 5 bases to trimming and J lost 2 bases, with 15 bases between them. The CDR3 contains 14 residues. The germline V gene has CDR1 DFQATT and CDR2 SNEGSKA (reference sequence). A second PCR, run for about 6 to 11 cycles, used a sample-barcoded 5' primer plus a J-beta primer mix. Each cDNA molecule was tagged by a template-switch adaptor with 12 random nucleotides. TCRdb re-derived calls from the 5' RACE reads in MiXCR, one entry per CDR3 protein. The sample consists of about 760,000 distinct CDR3 sequences, about 56% of them appearing once.

Sequenced sample: blood. The chain is built from TRBV20-1 and TRBJ2-5; TRBD1 is a possible D gene (6 bases). This TCR was recovered from a man aged 40-49 years in good health. The chain's CDR3 is CSALQGTTQETQYF. As DNA, the CDR3 is TGCAGTGCTCTACAGGGCACGACTCAAGAGACCCAGTACTTC.